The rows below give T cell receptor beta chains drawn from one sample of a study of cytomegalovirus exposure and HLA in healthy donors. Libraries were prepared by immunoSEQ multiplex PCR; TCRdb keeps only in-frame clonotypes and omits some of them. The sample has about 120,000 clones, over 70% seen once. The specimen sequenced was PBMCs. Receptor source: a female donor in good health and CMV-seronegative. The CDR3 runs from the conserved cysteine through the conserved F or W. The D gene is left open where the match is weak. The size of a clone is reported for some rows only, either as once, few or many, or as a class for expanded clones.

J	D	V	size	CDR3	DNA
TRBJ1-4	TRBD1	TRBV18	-	CASSSGQDRAAWLFF	TGTGCCAGCTCATCCGGACAGGATCGGGCCGCATGGCTGTTTTTT
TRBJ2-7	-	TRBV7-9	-	CASSLTGYEQYF	TGTGCCAGCAGCTTAACGGGGTACGAGCAGTACTTC
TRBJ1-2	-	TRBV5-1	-	CASSLAGVALDGYTF	TGCGCCAGCAGCTTGGCCGGGGTGGCTCTCGATGGCTACACCTTC
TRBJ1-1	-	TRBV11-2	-	CASSSRGTEAFF	TGTGCCAGCAGCTCACGCGGCACTGAAGCTTTCTTT
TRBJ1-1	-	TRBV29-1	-	CSVETGEAEAFF	TGCAGCGTTGAAACGGGGGAGGCTGAAGCTTTCTTT
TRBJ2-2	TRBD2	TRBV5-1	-	CASSYVAGSTGELFF	TGCGCCAGCAGCTATGTAGCGGGGAGCACCGGGGAGCTGTTTTTT
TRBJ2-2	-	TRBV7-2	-	CASSLAPPGPVSGELFF	TGTGCCAGCAGCTTAGCCCCCCCTGGGCCTGTTAGCGGGGAGCTGTTTTTT
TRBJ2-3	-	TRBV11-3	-	CASSPGGNTDTQYF	TGTGCCAGCAGTCCCGGCGGTAACACAGATACGCAGTATTTT
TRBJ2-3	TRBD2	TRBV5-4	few	CASSKTSIVADTQYF	TGTGCCAGCAGCAAGACTAGCATAGTGGCAGATACGCAGTATTTT
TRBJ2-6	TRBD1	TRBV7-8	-	CASSFRDRGYGANVLTF	TGTGCCAGCAGCTTCCGGGACAGGGGCTACGGGGCCAACGTCCTGACTTTC
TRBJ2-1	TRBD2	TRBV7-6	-	CASSSLSGRRNNEQFF	TGTGCCAGCAGCTCCCTTAGCGGGAGGAGGAACAATGAGCAGTTCTTC
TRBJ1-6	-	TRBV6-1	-	CASSEPPAGLVNSPLHF	TGTGCCAGCAGTGAGCCCCCCGCAGGGTTGGTTAATTCACCCCTCCACTTT
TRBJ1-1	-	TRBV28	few	CASSLRRQNTEAFF	TGTGCCAGCAGTTTACGCCGACAGAACACTGAAGCTTTCTTT
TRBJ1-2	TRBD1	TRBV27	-	CASSQQGASYTF	TGTGCCAGCAGCCAACAGGGGGCGAGCTACACCTTC
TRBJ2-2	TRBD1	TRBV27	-	CASSFGTGGTGELFF	TGTGCCAGCAGTTTCGGGACAGGGGGAACCGGGGAGCTGTTTTTT
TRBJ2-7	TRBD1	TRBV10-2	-	CASMTVDRGGYEQYF	TGCGCCAGCATGACTGTCGACAGGGGAGGATACGAGCAGTACTTC
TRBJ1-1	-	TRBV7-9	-	CASSGGEGNTEAFF	TGTGCCAGCAGCGGGGGCGAGGGGAACACTGAAGCTTTCTTT
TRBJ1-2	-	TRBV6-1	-	CASSEASTGVYGYTF	TGTGCCAGCAGTGAAGCCTCGACAGGAGTCTATGGCTACACCTTC
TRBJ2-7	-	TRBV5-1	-	CASSFSMESYEQYF	TGCGCCAGCAGCTTCTCGATGGAGTCCTACGAGCAGTACTTC
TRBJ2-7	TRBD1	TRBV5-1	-	CASSLESGTGGYEQYF	TGCGCCAGCAGCTTGGAATCCGGGACAGGGGGATACGAGCAGTACTTC
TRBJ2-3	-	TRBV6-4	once	CASSDQGWDTQYF	TGTGCCAGCAGTGACCAGGGGTGGGATACGCAGTATTTT
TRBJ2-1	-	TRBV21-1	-	CASSKPTVDEQFF	TGTGCCAGCAGCAAACCTACCGTGGATGAGCAGTTCTTC
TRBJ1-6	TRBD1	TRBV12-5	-	CASGTRGDRGNSPLHF	TGTGCTAGTGGTACACGGGGAGACAGGGGGAATTCGCCCCTCCACTTT
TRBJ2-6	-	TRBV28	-	CASSDGRVGANGLTF	TGTGCCAGCAGCGACGGACGGGTGGGGGCCAACGGCCTGACTTTC
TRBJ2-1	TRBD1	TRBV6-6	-	CASSYGQGAGDEQFF	TGTGCCAGCAGTTACGGGCAGGGGGCTGGTGATGAGCAGTTCTTC
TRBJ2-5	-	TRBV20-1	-	CSARSSETQYF	TGCAGTGCTCGTTCTTCGGAGACCCAGTACTTC
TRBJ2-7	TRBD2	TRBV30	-	CAWSPSALAGGSSYEQYF	TGTGCCTGGAGTCCTTCCGCCTTGGCGGGGGGGAGCTCCTACGAGCAGTACTTC
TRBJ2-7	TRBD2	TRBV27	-	CASSLGTRSSEQYF	TGTGCCAGCAGTTTGGGGACTAGATCGTCCGAGCAGTACTTC
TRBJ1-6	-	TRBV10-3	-	CAISETQGGVDSPLHF	TGTGCCATCAGTGAGACACAGGGCGGCGTGGATTCACCCCTCCACTTT
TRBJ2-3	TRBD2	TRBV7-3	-	CASSLTAPSGGTDTQYF	TGTGCCAGCAGCTTGACCGCACCTAGCGGGGGCACAGATACGCAGTATTTT
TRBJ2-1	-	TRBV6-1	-	CASSSGLSYNEQFF	TGTGCCAGCAGTTCAGGGTTGAGCTACAATGAGCAGTTCTTC
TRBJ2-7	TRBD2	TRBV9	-	CASSVREDKHYEQYF	TGTGCCAGCAGCGTTCGGGAGGACAAGCACTACGAGCAGTACTTC
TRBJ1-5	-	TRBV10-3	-	CAISALGDRNQPQHF	TGTGCCATCAGCGCCCTCGGGGATCGCAATCAGCCCCAGCATTTT
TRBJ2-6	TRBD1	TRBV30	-	CAWESGGPGLTF	TGTGCCTGGGAATCAGGGGGTCCCGGCCTGACTTTC
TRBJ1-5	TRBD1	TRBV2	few	CASTTTGFTGQPQHF	TGTGCCAGCACCACGACAGGGTTCACCGGTCAGCCCCAGCATTTT
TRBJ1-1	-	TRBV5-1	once	CASSPSWAWFEAFF	TGCGCCAGCAGCCCGTCGTGGGCCTGGTTTGAAGCTTTCTTT
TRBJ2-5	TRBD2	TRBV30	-	CAWPVPLIIAGADGIQETQYF	TGTGCCTGGCCTGTCCCTCTTATCATAGCGGGGGCCGACGGAATCCAAGAGACCCAGTACTTC
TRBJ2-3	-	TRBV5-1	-	CASSLGGPSTDTQYF	TGCGCCAGCAGCTTGGGCGGGCCTAGCACAGATACGCAGTATTTT
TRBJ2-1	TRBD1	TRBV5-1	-	CASSFGQAYNEQFF	TGCGCCAGCAGCTTCGGACAGGCTTACAATGAGCAGTTCTTC
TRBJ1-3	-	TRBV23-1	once	CASSQSRGRGVSGNTIYF	TGCGCCAGCAGTCAATCGAGGGGCAGGGGCGTCTCTGGAAACACCATATATTTT
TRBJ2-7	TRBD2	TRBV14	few	CASSQDLAGTYEQYF	TGTGCCAGCAGCCAAGATCTAGCGGGAACATACGAGCAGTACTTC
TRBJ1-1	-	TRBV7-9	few	CSSSSGSSTEAFF	TGTTCCAGCAGCTCAGGGTCCTCCACTGAAGCTTTCTTT
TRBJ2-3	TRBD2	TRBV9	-	CASSVWGLSEDTQYF	TGTGCCAGCAGCGTTTGGGGACTATCCGAGGATACGCAGTATTTT
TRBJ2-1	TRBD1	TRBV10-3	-	CAISEGGPGNPHEQFF	TGTGCCATCAGCGAAGGGGGCCCGGGGAATCCACATGAGCAGTTCTTC
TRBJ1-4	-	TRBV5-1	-	CASSLDPSGRAEKLFF	TGCGCCAGCAGCTTGGATCCGTCAGGGAGGGCTGAAAAACTGTTTTTT
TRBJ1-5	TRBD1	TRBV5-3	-	CARTDILQGGNQPQHF	TGTGCCAGAACGGACATCTTACAGGGGGGGAATCAGCCCCAGCATTTT
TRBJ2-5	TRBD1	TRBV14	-	CASSREDRLQETQYF	TGTGCCAGCAGCCGAGAGGACAGGTTACAAGAGACCCAGTACTTC
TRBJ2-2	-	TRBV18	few	CASSPSGSGRSTGELFF	TGTGCCAGCTCACCGTCCGGTTCGGGAAGAAGCACCGGGGAGCTGTTTTTT
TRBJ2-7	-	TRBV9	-	CASSVGGPSYEQYF	TGTGCCAGCAGCGTAGGGGGGCCCTCCTACGAGCAGTACTTC
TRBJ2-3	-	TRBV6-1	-	CASAADSVSTDTQYF	TGTGCCAGCGCCGCCGATAGCGTCAGCACAGATACGCAGTATTTT
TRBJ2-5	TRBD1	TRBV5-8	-	CASSTRQGQIQETQYF	TGTGCCAGCAGCACAAGACAGGGACAAATACAAGAGACCCAGTACTTC
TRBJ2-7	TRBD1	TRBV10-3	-	CAISESRAKQGSLEQYF	TGTGCCATCAGTGAGTCGAGGGCGAAACAGGGGTCCCTCGAGCAGTACTTC